One and the same sample provided the 16 T cell receptor beta chains below, sequenced in a study of cytomegalovirus exposure and HLA in healthy donors. Use of 60 Vbeta and 13 Jbeta primers characterized the PCR. Clones were read by immunoSEQ multiplex PCR, and TCRdb kept only the in-frame ones, dropping some. The table lists 150,000 to 180,000 clones, 70% to 80% of them singletons. The sequenced material came from PBMCs. These receptors were obtained from a man younger than 40 in good health and CMV-seronegative.

The chain links TRBV5-1 to TRBJ2-7; D is possibly TRBD1 (5 bases). The V gene lost 4 bases and the J gene lost 3 bases, with 14 bases spanning the gap. The germline gives CDR1 SGHRS, CDR2 YFSETQ. The CDR3 runs to 14 residues. DNA of the CDR3: TGCGCCAGCAGCCTGCCCGGACAAGTCTACGAGCAGTACTTC. This translates into CASSLPGQVYEQYF.

V is TRBV5-1 and J is TRBJ1-1, with 7 bases fitting TRBD1. CDR3 length equals 14 residues. The germline V gene has CDR1 SGHRS and CDR2 YFSETQ. V gave up 4 bases and J gave up 4 bases; unmatched junction bases: 7. CDR3 amino acids: CASSQQGLSTEAFF. For the CDR3, the DNA is TGCGCCAGCAGCCAACAGGGGTTGAGCACTGAAGCTTTCTTT.

This clone was seen a single time. The chain uses TRBV29-1 and TRBJ2-3; 9 nucleotides align to TRBD2. V lost 2 bases, J lost 2 bases, and 5 bases stayed unmatched. The CDR3 is made up of 15 amino acids. The V gene's germline CDR1 is SQVTM and CDR2 ANQGSEA. The CDR3 sequence is CSVEPSGGITDTQYF. For the CDR3, the DNA is TGCAGCGTTGAACCCAGCGGGGGGATCACAGATACGCAGTATTTT.

Only a few counts were recorded for this clone. The chain has TRBV6-5 and TRBJ2-3; no clear D. The CDR3 sequence is 14 residues long. Germline V gene data show CDR1 as MNHEY and CDR2 as SVGAGI. The V and J ends lost 0 bases and 8 bases respectively, with 12 bases between them. CDR3 amino acids: CASSYSVVDGTQYF. CDR3 in DNA: TGTGCCAGCAGTTACTCCGTGGTAGATGGTACGCAGTATTTT.

This chain connects TRBV2 to TRBJ2-5, with TRBD1 matching 8 bases. This CDR3 has 12 amino acids. Germline trimming cut 5 bases from V and 5 bases from J; bases unmatched to any gene: 1. Per germline, CDR1 SNHLY and CDR2 FYNNEI. The CDR3 sequence is CASSRTGETQYF. The CDR3 region has the DNA TGTGCCAGCAGTAGGACAGGGGAGACCCAGTACTTC.

CDR3 loop: CASSDSATPGQNNQPQHF. CDR3 bases: TGTGCCAGCAGTGACTCGGCGACGCCGGGACAGAACAATCAGCCCCAGCATTTT. This rearrangement joins TRBV6-4 to TRBJ1-5; 7 bases fit TRBD1. The V gene's germline CDR1 is MRHNA and CDR2 SNTAGT. The CDR3 length is 18 residues. V gave up 0 bases and J gave up 3 bases; unmatched junction bases: 11.

This chain uses TRBV7-9 with TRBJ2-7; 11 nucleotides agree with TRBD1. Germline V gene lookup returns CDR1 SEHNR and CDR2 FQNEAQ (reference sequence). Trimming cost V 6 bases and J 1 base; bases outside gene matches: 5. The CDR3 is 15 residues long. The CDR3 here is CASSPDRGLSYEQYF. DNA of the CDR3: TGTGCCAGCAGTCCGGACAGGGGGCTTTCCTACGAGCAGTACTTC. The whole variable domain, remainder taken from reference TRBV7-9 and TRBJ2-7, is DTGVSQNPRHKITKRGQNVTFRCDPISEHNRLYWYRQTLGQGPEFLTYFQNEAQLEKSRLLSDRFSAERPKGSFSTLEIQRTEQGDSAMYLCASSPDRGLSYEQYFGPGTRLTVT.

This chain connects TRBV9 to TRBJ2-7, with 9 bases that match TRBD1. This CDR3 comprises 14 residues. Germline CDR1 and CDR2: SGDLS and YYNGEE. J gave up 1 base and V 3 bases, and 2 bases lay outside the gene matches. CDR3 in DNA: TGTGCCAGCAGCGAAGGACAGGGGTCCTACGAGCAGTACTTC. It yields the protein CASSEGQGSYEQYF.

The V gene is TRBV29-1, the J gene TRBJ1-2; 10 bases line up with TRBD1. CDR1 is SQVTM, CDR2 ANQGSEA, per germline. J gave up 8 bases and V 5 bases, and 8 bases lay outside the gene matches. The CDR3 length is 13 residues. For the CDR3, the DNA is TGCAGCGTTAATACCGGGACAGGGGCAGGCTACACCTTC. Its protein is CSVNTGTGAGYTF.

This clone was counted only a few times. The chain couples TRBV5-8 to TRBJ2-3; D is unresolved. V was trimmed by 4 bases and J by 1 base, leaving 4 bases between them. This CDR3 is 12 amino acids long. CDR1 is SGHTS and CDR2 is YDEGEE in the germline V gene. The CDR3 here is CASSVGTDTQYF. CDR3 bases: TGTGCCAGCAGCGTCGGCACAGATACGCAGTATTTT. Complete variable domain (other parts from reference TRBV5-8 and TRBJ2-3): EAGVTQSPTHLIKTRGQQATLRCSPISGHTSVYWYQQALGLGLQFLLWYDEGEERNRGNFPPRFSGRQFPNYSSELNVNALELEDSALYLCASSVGTDTQYFGPGTRLTVL.

V and J are TRBV28 and TRBJ1-5, with D possibly being TRBD1 (5 bases). The CDR3 totals 14 residues. Germline-derived CDR1 and CDR2 are MDHEN and SYDVKM. Trimming removed 5 bases from V and 6 bases from J, with 14 bases in between. The chain's CDR3 is CASSRGGRFQPQHF. The CDR3 DNA reads TGTGCCAGCAGTCGGGGGGGTCGGTTTCAGCCCCAGCATTTT.

The table lists this clone with a few counts. V gene TRBV7-2 combines with J gene TRBJ1-1; 10 bases are shared with TRBD1. V shed 5 bases, J shed 5 bases, and the junction held 8 bases outside the gene matches. Germline V gene sequence: CDR1 SGHTA, CDR2 FQGNSA. The CDR3 totals 15 residues. CDR3 residues: CASSPGRTGGTEAFF. The CDR3 nucleotides are TGTGCCAGCAGCCCGGGAAGGACAGGGGGAACTGAAGCTTTCTTT.

This sequence joins TRBV5-8 and TRBJ2-3; 7 bases agree with TRBD2. The CDR3 sequence is 17 residues long. Germline loops: CDR1 SGHTS, CDR2 YDEGEE. Trimming removed 3 bases from V and 3 bases from J; junction bases left unmatched: 13. The CDR3 loop is CASSWLSTSESTDTQYF. DNA for the CDR3: TGTGCCAGCAGCTGGTTATCAACTAGCGAATCAACAGATACGCAGTATTTT.

V and J are TRBV4-3 and TRBJ1-4, with TRBD1 as a possible D gene (6 bases). This CDR3 is 15 amino acids long. Germline CDR1 reads LGHNA; CDR2 reads YSLEER. The V and J ends lost 1 base and 7 bases respectively, with 13 bases between them. DNA for the CDR3: TGCGCCAGCAGCCAAGGGGTGGGGGCGGCTGAAAAACTGTTTTTT. This gives the protein CASSQGVGAAEKLFF.

CDR3 residues: CASRGHINYGYTF. CDR3 nucleotides: TGTGCCAGCAGAGGACACATTAACTATGGCTACACCTTC. This chain joins TRBV2 and TRBJ1-2, with D perhaps TRBD1 (5 bases). There are 13 residues in the CDR3. Trimming removed 6 bases at V and 1 base at J, with 9 bases between. Germline V lookup: CDR1 SNHLY, CDR2 FYNNEI.

The chain combines TRBV19 with TRBJ2-3, with TRBD2 matching over 10 bases. The germline V gene has CDR1 LNHDA and CDR2 SQIVND (reference sequence). CDR3 length: 13 amino acids. Trimming took 8 bases from V and 1 from J; bases not matched to a gene: 0. CDR3 sequence: CASGTSGTDTQYF. The CDR3 DNA is TGTGCCAGTGGGACTAGCGGCACAGATACGCAGTATTTT.